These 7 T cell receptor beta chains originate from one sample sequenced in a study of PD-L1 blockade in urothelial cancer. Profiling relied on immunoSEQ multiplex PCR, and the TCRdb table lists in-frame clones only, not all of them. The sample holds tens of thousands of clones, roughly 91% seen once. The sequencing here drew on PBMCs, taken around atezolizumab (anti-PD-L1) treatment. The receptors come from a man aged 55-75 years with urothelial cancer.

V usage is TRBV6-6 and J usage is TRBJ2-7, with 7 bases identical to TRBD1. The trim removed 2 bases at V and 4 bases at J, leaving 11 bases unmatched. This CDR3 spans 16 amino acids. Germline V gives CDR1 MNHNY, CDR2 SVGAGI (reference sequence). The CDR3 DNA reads TGTGCCAGCAGTTACGCCTGGGACAGCGCCCAATACGAGCAGTACTTC. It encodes CASSYAWDSAQYEQYF.

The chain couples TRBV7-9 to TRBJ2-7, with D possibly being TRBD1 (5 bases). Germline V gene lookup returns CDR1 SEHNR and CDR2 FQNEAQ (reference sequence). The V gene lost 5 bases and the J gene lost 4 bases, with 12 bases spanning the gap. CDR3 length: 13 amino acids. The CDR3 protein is CASSPGQGYEQYF. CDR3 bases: TGTGCCAGCAGCCCAGGGCAGGGATACGAGCAGTACTTC.

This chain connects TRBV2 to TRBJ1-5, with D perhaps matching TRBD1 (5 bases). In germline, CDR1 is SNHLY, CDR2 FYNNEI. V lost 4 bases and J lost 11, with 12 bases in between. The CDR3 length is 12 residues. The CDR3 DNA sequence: TGTGCCAGCAGTGCCGACAGTGCAGCCCAGCATTTT. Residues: CASSADSAAQHF.

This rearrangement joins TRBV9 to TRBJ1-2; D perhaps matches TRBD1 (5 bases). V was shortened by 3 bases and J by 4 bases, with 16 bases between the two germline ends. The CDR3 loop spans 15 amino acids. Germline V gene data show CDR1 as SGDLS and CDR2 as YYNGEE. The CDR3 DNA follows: TGTGCCAGCAGCGCCGAAGGGGCAGGGTTCTATGGCTACACCTTC. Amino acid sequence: CASSAEGAGFYGYTF.

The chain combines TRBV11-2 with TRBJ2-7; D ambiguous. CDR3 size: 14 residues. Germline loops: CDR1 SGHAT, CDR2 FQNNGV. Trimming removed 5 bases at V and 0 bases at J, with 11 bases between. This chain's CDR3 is CASSPTLGSYEQYF. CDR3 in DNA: TGTGCCAGCAGCCCTACCCTCGGCTCCTACGAGCAGTACTTC.

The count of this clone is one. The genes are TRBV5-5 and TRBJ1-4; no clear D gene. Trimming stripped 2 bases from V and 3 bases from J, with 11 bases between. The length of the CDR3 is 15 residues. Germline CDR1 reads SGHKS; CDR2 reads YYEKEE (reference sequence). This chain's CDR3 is CASSLVEGSNEKLFF. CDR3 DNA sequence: TGTGCCAGCAGCTTAGTTGAGGGATCTAATGAAAAACTGTTTTTT.

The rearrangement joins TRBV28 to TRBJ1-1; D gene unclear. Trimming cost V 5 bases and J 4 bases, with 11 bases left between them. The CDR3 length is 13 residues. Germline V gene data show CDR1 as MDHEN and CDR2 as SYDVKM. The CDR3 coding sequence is TGTGCCAGCAGTCGCCGTCGAGGCACTGAAGCTTTCTTT. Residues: CASSRRRGTEAFF.